This T cell receptor (beta chain) was recovered during a study of OX40 agonist ivuxolimab in advanced cancers. Study-wide background: Of mixed ages from about 20 to 80 and averaging around 60 years, the group was around 78% male.

Deletions cut 10 bases from V and 4 bases from J, with 14 bases between. The CDR3 contains 12 residues. Looked up from germline, CDR1 is SGHVS and CDR2 is FQNEAQ. Study-level results: In general, CD8+ T cells held more expanded clones than CD4+ did, on average. Doses of 0.1 to 3.0 mg/kg were accompanied by clonal expansion of CD4+ and CD8+ blood T cells by week 6.

Remarks on this clone: What it recognizes is unknown.

Measured with immunoSEQ multiplex PCR; TCRdb has only the in-frame clones, and not every one. This table has fewer than 15,000 clones, more than 70% appearing once. The chain has TRBV7-8 and TRBJ2-7; D unresolved. Material: CD4+ or CD8+ T cells sorted from blood, obtained in a trial of the OX40 agonist ivuxolimab. This sequence was found in an adult with an advanced solid tumor such as melanoma, head and neck, liver or kidney cancer. Here the CDR3 reads CATRSRHYEQYF. The CDR3 coding sequence is TGTGCCACTCGGTCTCGACATTACGAGCAGTACTTC.